Detailed here is one T cell receptor beta chain. These data originate in a study of blood T cell repertoires in COVID-19. About the study: Nucleic acid was either cDNA or gDNA, and it came from T cells, B-cell-depleted T cells, or PBMCs.

Authors' processing steps: Quantification of nucleated cells was approximated via reference gene primer amplification. The assay was immunoSEQ multiplex PCR, and TCRdb's table has in-frame clones only and misses some. From that table come the V and J calls and clone size; the DNA was used to work out D and trimming. The sample holds about 100,000 clones, 70% to 80% seen once. The V end lost 0 bases, the J end lost 6 bases, and 14 bases lay between the germline ends. Per germline, CDR1 LGHDT and CDR2 YNNKEL (reference sequence). There are 15 residues in the CDR3. This TCR came from a man aged 70-80 years with active or convalescent COVID-19. The gene calls are TRBV3-1 (or the pseudogene TRBV3-2) and TRBJ1-2, with D uncertain. The specimen sequenced was peripheral blood. The CDR3 nucleotides are TGTGCCAGCAGCCAAGATGGACCCCGGAGGGATGGCTACACCTTC. Protein product: CASSQDGPRRDGYTF.